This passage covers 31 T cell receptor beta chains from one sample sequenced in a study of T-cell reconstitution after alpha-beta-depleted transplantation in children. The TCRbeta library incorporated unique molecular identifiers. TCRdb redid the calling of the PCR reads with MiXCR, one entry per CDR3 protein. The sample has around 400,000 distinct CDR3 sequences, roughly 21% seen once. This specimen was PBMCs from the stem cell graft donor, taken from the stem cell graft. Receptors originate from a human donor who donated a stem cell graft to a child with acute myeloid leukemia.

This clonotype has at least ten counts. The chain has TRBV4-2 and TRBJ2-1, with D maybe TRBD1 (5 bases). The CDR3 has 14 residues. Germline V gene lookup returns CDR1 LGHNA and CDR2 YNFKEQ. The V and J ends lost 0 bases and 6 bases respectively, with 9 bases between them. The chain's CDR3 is CASSQDGRANEQFF. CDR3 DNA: TGTGCCAGCAGCCAAGATGGCAGGGCCAATGAGCAGTTCTTC.

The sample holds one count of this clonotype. This CDR3 reads CAISELAGDSDTQYF. The DNA of the CDR3 is TGTGCCATCAGTGAATTAGCGGGAGATTCAGATACGCAGTATTTT. The chain employs TRBV10-3 and TRBJ2-3; TRBD2 aligns across 9 bases. Trimming took 3 bases from V and 4 from J; bases not matched to a gene: 5. The CDR3 sequence is 15 residues long. The germline V gene has CDR1 ENHRY and CDR2 SYGVKD.

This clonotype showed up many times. DNA of the CDR3: TGCGCCAGCAGCGATAGCGGGAGTGGAGATACGCAGTATTTT. Its protein product is CASSDSGSGDTQYF. The rearrangement joins TRBV5-1 to TRBJ2-3, with 9 bases lining up with TRBD2. V gave up 4 bases and J gave up 5 bases; unmatched junction bases: 5. The CDR3 sequence is 14 residues long. Germline values: CDR1 SGHRS, CDR2 YFSETQ.

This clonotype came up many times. The CDR3 loop reads CSVEGTSGSDEQFF. Here the CDR3 DNA reads TGCAGCGTCGAGGGGACTAGCGGGAGCGATGAGCAGTTCTTC. The rearrangement uses TRBV29-1 and TRBJ2-1; 14 bases match TRBD2. The CDR3 is made up of 14 amino acids. CDR1 is SQVTM, CDR2 ANQGSEA, per germline. V was pared by 6 bases and J by 8 bases, with 6 bases of the junction left unmatched.

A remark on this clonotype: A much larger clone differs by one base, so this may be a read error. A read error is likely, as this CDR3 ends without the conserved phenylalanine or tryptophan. This CDR3 is CSAQPTGQSNEKLFV. CDR3 bases: TGCAGCGCTCAGCCCACGGGACAGTCTAATGAAAAACTGTTTGTT. V is TRBV29-1 and J is TRBJ1-4; 7 bases match TRBD1. Unmatched junction bases numbered 11, after V lost 7 bases and J lost 3 bases. This CDR3 region has 15 residues. Germline V CDR1 and CDR2: SQVTM, ANQGSEA.

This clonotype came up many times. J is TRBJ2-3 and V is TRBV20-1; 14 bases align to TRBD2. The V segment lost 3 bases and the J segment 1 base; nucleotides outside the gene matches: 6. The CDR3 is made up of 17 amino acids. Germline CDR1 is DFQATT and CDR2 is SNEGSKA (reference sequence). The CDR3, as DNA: TGCAGTGCTAGGGGACTAGCGGGAGATGTGGGCACAGATACGCAGTATTTT. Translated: CSARGLAGDVGTDTQYF.

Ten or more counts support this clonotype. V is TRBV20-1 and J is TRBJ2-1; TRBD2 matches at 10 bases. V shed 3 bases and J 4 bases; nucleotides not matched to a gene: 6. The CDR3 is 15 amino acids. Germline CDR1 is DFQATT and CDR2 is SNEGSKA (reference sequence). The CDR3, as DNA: TGCAGTGCTAGTGTAAGCGGGAGGGGGTACAATGAGCAGTTCTTC. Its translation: CSASVSGRGYNEQFF.

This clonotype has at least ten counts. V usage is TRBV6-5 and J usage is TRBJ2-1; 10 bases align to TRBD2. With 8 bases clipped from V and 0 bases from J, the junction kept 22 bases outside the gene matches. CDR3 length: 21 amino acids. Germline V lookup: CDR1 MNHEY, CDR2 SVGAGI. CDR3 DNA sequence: TGTGCCAGCCCTAAGGGGGATCTAGCGGGAGTAAAAATTGCCTCCTACAATGAGCAGTTCTTC. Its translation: CASPKGDLAGVKIASYNEQFF.

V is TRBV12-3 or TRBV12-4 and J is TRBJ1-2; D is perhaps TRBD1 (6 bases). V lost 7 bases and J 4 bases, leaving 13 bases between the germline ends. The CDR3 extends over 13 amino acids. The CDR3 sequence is CASIADRSYGYTF. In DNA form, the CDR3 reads TGTGCCAGCATCGCCGACAGGAGCTATGGCTACACCTTC.

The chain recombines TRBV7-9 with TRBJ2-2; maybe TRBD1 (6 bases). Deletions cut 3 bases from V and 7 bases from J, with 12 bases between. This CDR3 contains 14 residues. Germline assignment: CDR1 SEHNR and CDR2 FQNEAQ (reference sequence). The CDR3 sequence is CASSFTGSVGELFF. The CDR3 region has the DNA TGTGCCAGCAGCTTTACAGGGTCTGTCGGGGAGCTGTTTTTT.

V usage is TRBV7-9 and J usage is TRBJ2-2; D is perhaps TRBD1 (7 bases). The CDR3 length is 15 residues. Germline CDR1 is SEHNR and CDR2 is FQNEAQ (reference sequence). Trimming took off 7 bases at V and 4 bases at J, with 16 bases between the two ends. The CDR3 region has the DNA TGTGCCAGCACCAAGGAGGGGGCAGCCACCGGGGAGCTGTTTTTT. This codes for CASTKEGAATGELFF.

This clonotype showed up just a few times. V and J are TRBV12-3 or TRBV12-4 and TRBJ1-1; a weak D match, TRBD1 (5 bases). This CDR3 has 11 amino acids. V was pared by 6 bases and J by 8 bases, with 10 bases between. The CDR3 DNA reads TGTGCCAGCAGGGGTCACAGGGAAGCTTTCTTT. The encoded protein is CASRGHREAFF.

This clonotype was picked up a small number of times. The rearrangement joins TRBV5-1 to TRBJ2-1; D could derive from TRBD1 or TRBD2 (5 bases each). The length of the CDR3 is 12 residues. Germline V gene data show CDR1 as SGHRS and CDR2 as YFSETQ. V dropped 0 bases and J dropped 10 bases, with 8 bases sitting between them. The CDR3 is CASSLAREEQFF. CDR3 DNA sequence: TGCGCCAGCAGCTTGGCCAGGGAGGAGCAGTTCTTC.

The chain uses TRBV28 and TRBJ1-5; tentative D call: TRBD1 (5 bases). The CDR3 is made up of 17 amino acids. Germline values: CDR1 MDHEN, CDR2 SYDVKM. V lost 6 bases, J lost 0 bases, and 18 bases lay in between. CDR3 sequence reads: CASSNGGSIYSNQPQHF. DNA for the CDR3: TGTGCCAGCAGCAACGGGGGGTCGATTTATAGCAATCAGCCCCAGCATTTT. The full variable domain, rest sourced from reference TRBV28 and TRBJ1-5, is DVKVTQSSRYLVKRTGEKVFLECVQDMDHENMFWYRQDPGLGLRLIYFSYDVKMKEKGDIPEGYSVSREKKERFSLILESASTNQTSMYLCASSNGGSIYSNQPQHFGDGTRLSIL.

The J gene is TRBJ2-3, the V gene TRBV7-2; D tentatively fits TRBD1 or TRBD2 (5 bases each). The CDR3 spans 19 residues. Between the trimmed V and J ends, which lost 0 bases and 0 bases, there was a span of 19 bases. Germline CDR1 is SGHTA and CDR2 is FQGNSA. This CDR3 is CASSLAGRSGSQSTDTQYF. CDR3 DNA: TGTGCCAGCAGCTTAGCGGGACGCAGCGGATCCCAAAGCACAGATACGCAGTATTTT. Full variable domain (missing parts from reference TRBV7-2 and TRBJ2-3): GAGVSQSPSNKVTEKGKDVELRCDPISGHTALYWYRQSLGQGLEFLIYFQGNSAPDKSGLPSDRFSAERTGGSVSTLTIQRTQQEDSAVYLCASSLAGRSGSQSTDTQYFGPGTRLTVL.

The CDR3: CASSAGGESTGELFF. DNA for the CDR3: TGCGCCAGCAGCGCCGGTGGGGAAAGCACCGGGGAGCTGTTTTTT. The rearrangement uses TRBV5-1 and TRBJ2-2, with no clear D. Trimming removed 4 bases at V and 4 bases at J, with 14 bases between. The CDR3 is 15 residues long. CDR1 SGHRS and CDR2 YFSETQ come from the germline V gene.

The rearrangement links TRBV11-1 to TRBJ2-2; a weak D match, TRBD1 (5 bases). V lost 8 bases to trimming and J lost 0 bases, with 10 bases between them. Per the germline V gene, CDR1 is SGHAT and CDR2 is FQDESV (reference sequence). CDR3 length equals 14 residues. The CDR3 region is CASVFRANTGELFF. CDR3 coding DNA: TGTGCCAGCGTTTTCAGGGCGAACACCGGGGAGCTGTTTTTT.

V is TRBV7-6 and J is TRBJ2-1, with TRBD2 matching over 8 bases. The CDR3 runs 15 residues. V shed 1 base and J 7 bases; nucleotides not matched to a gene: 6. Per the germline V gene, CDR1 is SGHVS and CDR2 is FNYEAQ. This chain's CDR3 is CASSLVAGGFNEQFF. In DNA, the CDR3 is TGTGCCAGCAGCTTAGTGGCGGGAGGTTTTAATGAGCAGTTCTTC.

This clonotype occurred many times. CDR3 in DNA: TGTGCCAGTAGAAAAACTAGCGGAGCGACCTACGAGCAGTACTTC. Translation: CASRKTSGATYEQYF. V and J are TRBV19 and TRBJ2-7, with 8 positions matching TRBD2. This CDR3 has 15 amino acids. Germline V gene sequence: CDR1 LNHDA, CDR2 SQIVND (reference sequence). V lost 6 bases and J lost 2; bases outside the gene matches: 9.

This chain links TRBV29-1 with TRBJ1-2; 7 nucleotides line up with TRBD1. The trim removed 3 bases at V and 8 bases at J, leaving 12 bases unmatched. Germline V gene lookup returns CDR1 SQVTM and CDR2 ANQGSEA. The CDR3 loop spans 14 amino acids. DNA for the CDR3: TGCAGCGTTGAGGAGACAGGGAGCCCTCGAGGCTACACCTTC. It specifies CSVEETGSPRGYTF. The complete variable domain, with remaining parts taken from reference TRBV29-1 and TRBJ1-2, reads SAVISQKPSRDICQRGTSLTIQCQVDSQVTMMFWYRQQPGQSLTLIATANQGSEATYESGFVIDKFPISRPNLTFSTLTVSNMSPEDSSIYLCSVEETGSPRGYTFGSGTRLTVV.

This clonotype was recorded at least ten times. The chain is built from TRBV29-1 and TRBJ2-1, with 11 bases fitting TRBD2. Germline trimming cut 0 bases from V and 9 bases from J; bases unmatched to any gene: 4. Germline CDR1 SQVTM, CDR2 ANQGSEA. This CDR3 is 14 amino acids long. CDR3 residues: CSVEEGLAGGEQFF. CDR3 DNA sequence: TGCAGCGTTGAAGAGGGGCTAGCGGGAGGTGAGCAGTTCTTC.

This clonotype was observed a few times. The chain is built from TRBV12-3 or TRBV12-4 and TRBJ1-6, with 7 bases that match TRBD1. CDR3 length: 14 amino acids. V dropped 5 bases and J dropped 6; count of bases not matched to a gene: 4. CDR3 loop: CASSPRGSNSPLHF. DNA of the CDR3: TGTGCCAGCAGTCCCAGGGGGAGTAATTCACCCCTCCACTTT.

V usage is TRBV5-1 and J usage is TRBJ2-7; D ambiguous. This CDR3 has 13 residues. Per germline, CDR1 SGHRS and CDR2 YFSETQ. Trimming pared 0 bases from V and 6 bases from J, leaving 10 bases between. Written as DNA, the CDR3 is TGCGCCAGCAGCTTGGATTCCCAGTTCGAGCAGTACTTC. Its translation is CASSLDSQFEQYF.

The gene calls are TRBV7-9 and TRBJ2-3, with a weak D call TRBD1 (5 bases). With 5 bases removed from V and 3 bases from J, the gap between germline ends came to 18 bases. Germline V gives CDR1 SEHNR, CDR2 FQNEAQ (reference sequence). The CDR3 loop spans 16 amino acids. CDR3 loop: CASSDLLQGATDTQYF. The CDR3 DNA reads TGTGCCAGCAGCGACCTCCTCCAGGGCGCTACAGATACGCAGTATTTT.

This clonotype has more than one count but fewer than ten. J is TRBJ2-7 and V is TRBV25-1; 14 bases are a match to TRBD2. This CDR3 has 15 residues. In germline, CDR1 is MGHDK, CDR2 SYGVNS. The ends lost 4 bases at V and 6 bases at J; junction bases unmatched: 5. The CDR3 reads CASSGGLAGAPEQYF. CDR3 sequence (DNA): TGTGCCAGCAGTGGGGGACTAGCGGGAGCCCCCGAGCAGTACTTC.

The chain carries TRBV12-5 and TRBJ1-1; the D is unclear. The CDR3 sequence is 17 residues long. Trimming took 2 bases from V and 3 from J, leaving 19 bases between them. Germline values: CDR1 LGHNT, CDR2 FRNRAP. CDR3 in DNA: TGTGCTAGTGGTTTGCCACCCGAAGGCAGGACTTACACTGAAGCTTTCTTT. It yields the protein CASGLPPEGRTYTEAFF.

The CDR3 reads CASSESSGRASEQYF. In nucleotides, the CDR3 is TGTGCCAGCAGTGAATCTAGCGGGAGGGCCAGCGAGCAGTACTTC. The chain carries TRBV25-1 and TRBJ2-7; TRBD2 aligns across 12 bases. With 1 base clipped from V and 6 bases from J, the junction kept 4 bases outside the gene matches. The germline V gene encodes CDR1 MGHDK and CDR2 SYGVNS. The CDR3 sequence is 15 residues long.

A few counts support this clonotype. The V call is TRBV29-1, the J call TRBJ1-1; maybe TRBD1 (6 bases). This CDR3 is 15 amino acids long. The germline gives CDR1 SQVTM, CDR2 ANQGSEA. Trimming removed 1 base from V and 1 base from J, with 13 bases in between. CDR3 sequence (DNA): TGCAGCGTTGAAGGGAACAGGGCCGCGAACACTGAAGCTTTCTTT. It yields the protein CSVEGNRAANTEAFF.

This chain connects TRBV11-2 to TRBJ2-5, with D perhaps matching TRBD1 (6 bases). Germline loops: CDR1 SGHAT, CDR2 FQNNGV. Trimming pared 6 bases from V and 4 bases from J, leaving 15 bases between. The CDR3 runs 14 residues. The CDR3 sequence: CASRKIQGIETQYF. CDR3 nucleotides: TGTGCCAGCAGAAAAATACAGGGTATAGAGACCCAGTACTTC.

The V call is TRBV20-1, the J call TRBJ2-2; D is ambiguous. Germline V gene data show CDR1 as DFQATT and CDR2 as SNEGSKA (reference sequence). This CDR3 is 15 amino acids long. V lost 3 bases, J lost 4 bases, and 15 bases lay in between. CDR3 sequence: CSARLMGSGTGELFF. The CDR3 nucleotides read TGCAGTGCTAGGCTAATGGGATCGGGCACCGGGGAGCTGTTTTTT.

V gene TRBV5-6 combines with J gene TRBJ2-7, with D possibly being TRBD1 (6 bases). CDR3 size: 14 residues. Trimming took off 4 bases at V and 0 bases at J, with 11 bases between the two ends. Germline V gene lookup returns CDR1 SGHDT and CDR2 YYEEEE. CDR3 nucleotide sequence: TGTGCCAGCAGCCCACAGGGATACTCCTACGAGCAGTACTTC. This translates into CASSPQGYSYEQYF.